Below are 10 T cell receptor beta chains sequenced from a single sample in a study of CD8 T cells in Susac syndrome. With random hexamers, roughly 0.45 to 1 ug RNA was reverse transcribed. TCRdb fed the immunoSEQ multiplex PCR reads into MiXCR, producing one record per CDR3 protein. This table has tens of thousands of distinct CDR3 sequences, roughly 93% appearing once. The sample taken for sequencing was CD8+ T cells from PBMCs. The receptors were gathered from a human donor in good health.

The rearrangement links TRBV3-1 to TRBJ2-4; D might be TRBD2 (5 bases). From germline, CDR1 is LGHDT and CDR2 YNNKEL (reference sequence). V dropped 4 bases and J dropped 0 bases, with 19 bases sitting between them. This CDR3 is 18 amino acids long. The CDR3 nucleotides are TGTGCCAGCAGCCCCCGCTTTGAGGGAAGTGGAGCCAAAAACATTCAGTACTTC. Protein sequence: CASSPRFEGSGAKNIQYF.

This clonotype appeared once. V usage is TRBV5-1 and J usage is TRBJ2-6; TRBD1 is a possible D gene (6 bases). This CDR3 region has 18 residues. The ends were cut back, 3 bases at V and 0 bases at J, with 16 bases in the middle. The germline CDR1 and CDR2 sequences are SGHRS and YFSETQ. As DNA, the CDR3 is TGCGCCAGCAGCTCACAGGGCGGTGCGCTCTCTGGGGCCAACGTCCTGACTTTC. Encoded protein: CASSSQGGALSGANVLTF.

The V gene is TRBV27, the J gene TRBJ2-1; tentatively, D is TRBD1 (6 bases). Germline V CDR1 and CDR2: MNHEY, SMNVEV (reference sequence). The CDR3 has 12 amino acids. Trimming took 10 bases from V and 4 from J, leaving 11 bases between them. CDR3 sequence reads: CATGEGYNEQFF. The CDR3 coding sequence is TGTGCCACAGGGGAAGGGTACAATGAGCAGTTCTTC.

This clonotype was picked up a small number of times. The J gene is TRBJ2-1, the V gene TRBV6-2 or TRBV6-3, with unresolved D. Germline CDR1 is MNHEY and CDR2 is SVGEGT. Trimming left V 5 bases short and J 7 bases short, with 6 bases between. The CDR3 sequence is 11 residues long. The CDR3 loop reads CASSPYNEQFF. The CDR3 nucleotides read TGTGCCAGCAGTCCTTATAATGAGCAGTTCTTC.

The table lists this clonotype with a count of one. The gene calls are TRBV9 and TRBJ2-2, with no clear D. Germline lookup yields CDR1 SGDLS and CDR2 YYNGEE. The CDR3 is 15 residues long. Trimming removed 1 base from V and 0 bases from J, with 7 bases in between. CDR3 loop: CASSVTGSNTGELFF. In DNA, the CDR3 is TGTGCCAGCAGCGTAACCGGCTCGAACACCGGGGAGCTGTTTTTT.

The chain employs TRBV7-9 and TRBJ2-7; a weak D match, TRBD2 (6 bases). The germline V gene has CDR1 SEHNR and CDR2 FQNEAQ (reference sequence). CDR3 length equals 15 residues. The germline V and J ends were trimmed by 4 bases and 5 bases, with 18 bases remaining between them. CDR3 protein: CASSSSTRGVNEQYV. CDR3 DNA: TGTGCCAGCAGCTCGTCAACGCGGGGAGTCAACGAGCAGTACGTC.

The chain has TRBV19 and TRBJ2-3; 7 bases align to TRBD2. V trimming: 4 bases; J trimming: 6 bases; junction bases outside the gene matches: 10. The CDR3 totals 15 residues. The germline CDR1 and CDR2 sequences are LNHDA and SQIVND (reference sequence). As DNA, the CDR3 is TGTGCCAGTAGTACCATGGGCGGGAGCGCTGATACGCAGTATTTT. Encoded protein: CASSTMGGSADTQYF.

This chain links TRBV19 with TRBJ2-1, with 7 bases identical to TRBD2. Losses at the gene ends were 5 bases for V and 0 bases for J; bases not matched to a gene: 1. Germline V gene data show CDR1 as LNHDA and CDR2 as SQIVND (reference sequence). CDR3 length: 14 amino acids. CDR3 in amino acids: CASSGGSSYNEQFF. The CDR3, as DNA: TGTGCCAGTAGTGGCGGGAGCTCCTACAATGAGCAGTTCTTC.

The genes are TRBV9 and TRBJ2-3, with D maybe TRBD2 (5 bases). Germline values: CDR1 SGDLS, CDR2 YYNGEE. Trimming removed 0 bases from V and 6 bases from J, with 5 bases in between. This CDR3 is 12 amino acids long. DNA of the CDR3: TGTGCCAGCAGCGTAGGAGGGGATACGCAGTATTTT. It specifies CASSVGGDTQYF. The complete variable domain, with remaining parts taken from reference TRBV9 and TRBJ2-3, reads DSGVTQTPKHLITATGQRVTLRCSPRSGDLSVYWYQQSLDQGLQFLIQYYNGEERAKGNILERFSAQQFPDLHSELNLSSLELGDSALYFCASSVGGDTQYFGPGTRLTVL.

This chain links TRBV9 with TRBJ2-2, with TRBD2 identical over 7 bases. This CDR3 region has 14 residues. V shed 3 bases and J 4 bases; nucleotides not matched to a gene: 3. Germline CDR1 reads SGDLS; CDR2 reads YYNGEE. This chain's CDR3 is CASSGRELTGELFF. CDR3 DNA sequence: TGTGCCAGCAGCGGGCGGGAGCTCACCGGGGAGCTGTTTTTT.